This TCR beta chain was sequenced in a study of blood T cells in healthy people across ages. Using a J-beta primer mix together with a sample-barcoded 5' primer, a second PCR was run for about 6 to 11 cycles. TCRdb re-called the 5' RACE reads through MiXCR, storing one row per CDR3 protein. The table includes over a million distinct CDR3 sequences, under 45% detected once. CDR3 length equals 17 residues. From germline, CDR1 is SGHRS and CDR2 YFSETQ. V shed 4 bases and J shed 3 bases, with 20 bases lying between them. Sequenced material: blood. The clonotype comes from a woman in her fifties or sixties in good health. The V gene is TRBV5-1, the J gene TRBJ2-4; D may correspond to TRBD1 or TRBD2 (5 bases each). CDR3 DNA: TGCGCCAGCAGCCAGACCGGGACGGGCAGCTTCAAAAACATTCAGTACTTC. This encodes CASSQTGTGSFKNIQYF.